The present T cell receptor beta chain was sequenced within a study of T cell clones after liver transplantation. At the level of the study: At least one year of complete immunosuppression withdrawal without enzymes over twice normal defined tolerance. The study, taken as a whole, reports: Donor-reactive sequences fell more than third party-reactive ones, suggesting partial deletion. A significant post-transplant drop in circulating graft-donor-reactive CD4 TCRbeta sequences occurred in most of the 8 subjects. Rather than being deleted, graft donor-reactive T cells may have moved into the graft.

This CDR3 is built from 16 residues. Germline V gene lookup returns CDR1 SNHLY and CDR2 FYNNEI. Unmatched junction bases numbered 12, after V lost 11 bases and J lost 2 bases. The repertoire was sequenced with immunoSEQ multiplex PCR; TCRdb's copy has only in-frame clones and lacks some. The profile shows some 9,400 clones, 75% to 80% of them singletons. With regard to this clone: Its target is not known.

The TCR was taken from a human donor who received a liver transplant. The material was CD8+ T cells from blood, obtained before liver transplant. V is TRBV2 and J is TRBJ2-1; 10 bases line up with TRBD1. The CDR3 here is CASSIVGQGTYNEQFF. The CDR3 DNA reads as TGTGCCTCCTCGATTGTGGGACAGGGGACCTACAATGAGCAGTTCTTC. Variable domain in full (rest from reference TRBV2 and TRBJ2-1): EPEVTQTPSHQVTQMGQEVILRCVPISNHLYFYWYRQILGQKVEFLVSFYNNEISEKSEIFDDQFSVERPDGSNFTLKIRSTKLEDSAMYFCASSIVGQGTYNEQFFGPGTRLTVL.